The 24 T cell receptor beta chains below come from one sample, sequenced in a study of blood T cells in healthy people across ages. The use of a sample-barcoded 5' primer and a J-beta primer mix characterized a second PCR of 7 to 11 cycles. Each CDR3 protein gets one entry after TCRdb re-called the 5' RACE reads with MiXCR. The sample consists of hundreds of thousands of distinct CDR3 sequences, about 42% of them appearing once. The material sequenced was blood. These receptors were taken from a man older than 75 in good health.

Concerning this clonotype: A much larger clone lies a single base off, so this may be a read error. The chain recombines TRBV4-2 with TRBJ2-3; TRBD2 agrees at 10 bases. The CDR3 runs 18 residues. Germline CDR1 reads LGHNA; CDR2 reads YNFKEQ. CDR3 sequence: CASSQEFSGRSPTGTQYF. In DNA form, the CDR3 reads TGTGCCAGCAGCCAGGAATTTAGCGGGAGGAGCCCTACAGGTACGCAGTATTTT.

This rearrangement joins TRBV28 to TRBJ2-6, with TRBD1 as a possible D gene (6 bases). The V end was cut by 5 bases, the J end by 0 bases, with 14 bases between. CDR3 size: 17 residues. Germline V gene sequence: CDR1 MDHEN, CDR2 SYDVKM. The CDR3 spells CASSKYRASSGANVLTF. The CDR3 DNA reads TGTGCCAGCAGTAAATACAGGGCGAGCTCTGGGGCCAACGTCCTGACTTTC.

The gene calls are TRBV6-1 and TRBJ2-7; 7 bases are a match to TRBD1. There are 16 residues in the CDR3. Trimming took 6 bases from V and 1 from J; bases not matched to a gene: 12. Germline values: CDR1 MNHNS, CDR2 SASEGT. CDR3 sequence reads: CASRDLRDSISYEQYF. CDR3 coding DNA: TGTGCCAGCAGAGACCTCCGGGACAGTATTTCCTACGAGCAGTACTTC.

The rearrangement uses TRBV4-3 and TRBJ2-4, with TRBD1 matching over 7 bases. The J call may be mistaken, given a closer DNA end match to TRBJ2-7. Germline assignment: CDR1 LGHNA and CDR2 YSLEER. The CDR3 runs to 13 residues. The CDR3 sequence: CASSHDRAGEQYF. The CDR3 nucleotides read TGCGCCAGCAGCCATGACAGGGCTGGCGAGCAGTACTTC.

Concerning this clonotype: A read error may account for a junction end that differs from germline. The chain uses TRBV30 and TRBJ1-6; weak D call: TRBD1 (5 bases). This CDR3 has 15 residues. The germline gives CDR1 GTSNPN, CDR2 SVGIG (reference sequence). The CDR3 here is CAWSVPRAGSSPPHF. CDR3 nucleotides: TGTGCCTGGAGTGTTCCTAGGGCAGGGAGTTCACCCCCCCACTTT.

The chain carries TRBV7-2 and TRBJ1-2; no clear D gene. Germline CDR1 is SGHTA and CDR2 is FQGNSA. Trimming took off 7 bases at V and 3 bases at J, with 12 bases between the two ends. The CDR3 loop spans 13 amino acids. The CDR3 coding sequence is TGTGCCAGCAACCAGAACGGGTACTATGGCTACACCTTC. It specifies CASNQNGYYGYTF.

V gene TRBV4-3 combines with J gene TRBJ2-5; D is uncertain. The J call is doubtful: the DNA matches TRBJ2-7 better. The CDR3 covers 12 residues. Germline CDR1 and CDR2: LGHNA and YSLEER. The CDR3 loop is CASSLGSGEQYF. CDR3 nucleotides: TGCGCCAGTTCCTTAGGGTCTGGCGAGCAGTACTTC.

The chain employs TRBV29-1 and TRBJ2-7; TRBD1 might be the D (5 bases). V lost 6 bases and J 2 bases, leaving 11 bases between the germline ends. Germline values: CDR1 SQVTM, CDR2 ANQGSEA. The CDR3 is 12 residues long. The CDR3 DNA is TGCAGCGTCAAGACAGTCGCCTACGAGCAGTACTTC. It codes for CSVKTVAYEQYF.

This clonotype was recorded a few times. This chain uses TRBV30 with TRBJ1-1, with unresolved D. The CDR3 covers 13 residues. The V end lost 5 bases, the J end lost 1 base, and 11 bases lay between the germline ends. From germline, CDR1 is GTSNPN and CDR2 SVGIG (reference sequence). CDR3 sequence (DNA): TGTGCCTGGCTACGGACGGCGAACACTGAAGCTTTCTTT. As protein: CAWLRTANTEAFF.

V and J are TRBV7-8 and TRBJ1-2; D not resolved. The CDR3 covers 14 residues. Trimming took 7 bases from V and 4 from J, leaving 16 bases between them. The germline gives CDR1 SGHVS, CDR2 FQNEAQ. The CDR3, as DNA: TGTGCCAGCACCCTCAGGACTGAGTTCTATGGCTACACCTTC. It yields the protein CASTLRTEFYGYTF.

The gene calls are TRBV25-1 and TRBJ2-1; D is undetermined. V lost 5 bases, J lost 8 bases, and 7 bases lay in between. CDR3 length: 11 amino acids. Germline V lookup: CDR1 MGHDK, CDR2 SYGVNS. The CDR3 DNA reads as TGTGCCAGCAGTTCCATCGATGAGCAGTTCTTC. It is translated as CASSSIDEQFF.

This chain joins TRBV10-3 and TRBJ1-3, with D possibly TRBD1 on 6 matching bases. Germline V lookup: CDR1 ENHRY, CDR2 SYGVKD. This CDR3 region has 14 residues. V dropped 2 bases and J dropped 2 bases, with 7 bases sitting between them. CDR3 in amino acids: CAISERTAGNTIYF. As DNA, the CDR3 is TGTGCCATCAGTGAGAGGACAGCTGGAAACACCATATATTTT.

This clonotype was counted between two and nine times. This chain links TRBV6-6 with TRBJ1-1, with TRBD1 matching 8 bases. Germline CDR1 is MNHNY and CDR2 is SVGAGI (reference sequence). This CDR3 region has 14 residues. J lost 2 bases, V lost 4 bases, and 3 bases had no gene match. DNA of the CDR3: TGTGCCAGCAGTTGGGGGACAGGTAACACTGAAGCTTTCTTT. The encoded protein is CASSWGTGNTEAFF.

A note on this clonotype: It may be a read error: a sequence one base away is much more abundant. The rearrangement joins TRBV25-1 to TRBJ2-7, with TRBD2 matching over 15 bases. Germline values: CDR1 MGHDK, CDR2 SYGVNS. V shed 6 bases, J shed 7 bases, and the junction held 7 bases outside the gene matches. This CDR3 comprises 15 residues. This CDR3 is CASSGTSGRSNEQYF. The CDR3 coding sequence is TGTGCCAGCAGCGGGACTAGCGGGAGGTCCAATGAGCAGTACTTC.

The J gene is TRBJ2-5, the V gene TRBV12-3 or TRBV12-4; no reliable D call. This CDR3 is 13 amino acids long. V lost 2 bases and J lost 4, with 8 bases in between. CDR3 sequence (DNA): TGTGCCAGCAGTTTAAACAGTGGAGAGACCCAGTACTTC. This gives the protein CASSLNSGETQYF.

The chain joins TRBV7-3 to TRBJ2-1, with 7 nucleotides matching TRBD2. Losses at the gene ends were 2 bases for V and 2 bases for J; bases not matched to a gene: 12. The CDR3 has 18 amino acids. Germline CDR1 is SGHTA and CDR2 is FQGTGA. The CDR3 DNA sequence: TGTGCCAGCAGCTTATATTTTTCTGGCGGGAGCACCTACAATGAGCAGTTCTTC. Its translation: CASSLYFSGGSTYNEQFF.

The V call is TRBV20-1, the J call TRBJ2-7; D is tentatively TRBD1 or TRBD2 (5 bases each). The CDR3 totals 11 residues. V was trimmed by 7 bases and J by 4 bases, leaving 11 bases between them. Germline V lookup: CDR1 DFQATT, CDR2 SNEGSKA (reference sequence). CDR3 DNA: TGCAGTGGAGGGGTTGGGTACGAGCAGTACTTC. This sequence encodes CSGGVGYEQYF.

This clonotype was counted a few times. The rearrangement links TRBV5-1 to TRBJ2-1, with 7 bases lining up with TRBD2. V was pared by 6 bases and J by 0 bases, with 6 bases of the junction left unmatched. This CDR3 has 15 residues. CDR1 and CDR2 from the germline V gene are SGHRS and YFSETQ. The CDR3 DNA reads TGCGCCAGCATGACCGGGAGGAGCTCCTACAATGAGCAGTTCTTC. Its protein is CASMTGRSSYNEQFF.

Of note for this clonotype: At one boundary the junction diverges from the germline segment, which might be a read error. This chain connects TRBV5-1 to TRBJ2-1; D is unclear. Germline-derived CDR1 and CDR2 are SGHRS and YFSETQ. The CDR3 is made up of 13 amino acids. As DNA, the CDR3 is TGCACCAGCAGCTTGGCGATAGGCAATGAGCAGTTCTTC. It is translated as CTSSLAIGNEQFF.

The chain couples TRBV30 to TRBJ2-7; TRBD2 matches 12 bases. V lost 2 bases and J lost 1; bases outside the gene matches: 9. The CDR3 loop spans 17 amino acids. Germline V gene sequence: CDR1 GTSNPN, CDR2 SVGIG (reference sequence). DNA for the CDR3: TGTGCCTGGAGTCCCCCTCGACTAGCGGGAGTTTCCTACGAGCAGTACTTC. Translation: CAWSPPRLAGVSYEQYF.

V and J are TRBV29-1 and TRBJ2-1; D might be TRBD1 (6 bases). Trimming pared 6 bases from V and 13 bases from J, leaving 22 bases between. CDR1 SQVTM and CDR2 ANQGSEA come from the germline V gene. The CDR3 length is 13 residues. CDR3: CSVAGQGWETQFF. DNA for the CDR3: TGCAGCGTCGCGGGCCAGGGGTGGGAGACCCAGTTCTTC.

The V gene is TRBV29-1, the J gene TRBJ2-7, with D tentatively TRBD1 (6 bases). Germline V CDR1 and CDR2: SQVTM, ANQGSEA. Deletions cut 3 bases from V and 0 bases from J, with 12 bases between. The CDR3 is 14 residues long. In DNA, the CDR3 is TGCAGCGTTGATGGGGGCGCCCACTCCTACGAGCAGTACTTC. It encodes CSVDGGAHSYEQYF.

This clonotype occurred a few times. Germline and junction disagree at one end, which may indicate a read error. V gene TRBV20-1 combines with J gene TRBJ1-4; tentatively, D is TRBD1 (6 bases). This CDR3 is 13 amino acids long. Germline V gene lookup returns CDR1 DFQATT and CDR2 SNEGSKA (reference sequence). The CDR3 spells CSGRRGHEEKLFF. The CDR3, as DNA: TGCAGTGGTAGACGGGGGCACGAAGAAAAACTGTTTTTT.

The chain employs TRBV4-2 and TRBJ2-5; 8 bases align to TRBD1. CDR3 length: 14 amino acids. V shed 3 bases and J 3 bases; nucleotides not matched to a gene: 3. Looked up from germline, CDR1 is LGHNA and CDR2 is YNFKEQ. The CDR3 nucleotides read TGTGCCAGCAGCCATCGGACAGGGAAAGAGACCCAGTACTTC. It encodes CASSHRTGKETQYF.